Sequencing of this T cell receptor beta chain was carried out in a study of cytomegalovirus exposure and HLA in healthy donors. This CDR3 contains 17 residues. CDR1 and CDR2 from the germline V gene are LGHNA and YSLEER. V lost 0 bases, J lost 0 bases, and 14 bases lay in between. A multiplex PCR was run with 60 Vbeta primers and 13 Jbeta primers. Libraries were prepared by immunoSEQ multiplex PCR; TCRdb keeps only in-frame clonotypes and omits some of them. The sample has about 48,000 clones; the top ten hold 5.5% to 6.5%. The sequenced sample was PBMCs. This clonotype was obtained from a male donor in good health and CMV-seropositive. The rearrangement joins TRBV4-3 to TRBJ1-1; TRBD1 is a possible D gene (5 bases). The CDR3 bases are TGCGCCAGCAGCCAAGAAGTGGGGGGACCGATGAACACTGAAGCTTTCTTT. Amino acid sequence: CASSQEVGGPMNTEAFF.